These 20 T cell receptor beta chains were all obtained from the same sample, sequenced in a study of regulatory T cells in long-lasting Graves disease. Through Arm-PCR of CDR3 regions and iRepertoire HTBI primers, TCR beta libraries were built. Each CDR3 protein is one row after TCRdb ran MiXCR on the multiplex PCR reads. Of 350,000 to 500,000 distinct CDR3 sequences in the sample, roughly a fifth were seen once. Time point denoted: persistent/refractory GD, antithyroid drugs over 5 years with positive TRAb. RNA isolated from PBMCs was used to make the TCR library. Source: peripheral blood mononuclear cells (PBMCs), taken when the disease was refractory, from a patient treated with antithyroid drugs. These receptors originate from a female donor with Graves disease.

V is TRBV27 and J is TRBJ1-3; D is undetermined. The V end lost 1 base, the J end lost 4 bases, and 8 bases lay between the germline ends. The CDR3 is 14 residues long. Germline loops: CDR1 MNHEY, CDR2 SMNVEV (reference sequence). CDR3 amino acids: CASSLWGMGNTIYF. CDR3 DNA sequence: TGTGCCAGCAGTTTATGGGGAATGGGAAACACCATATATTTT.

The sample holds a few counts of this clonotype. The chain employs TRBV28 and TRBJ2-3; 12 bases line up with TRBD2. The CDR3 covers 16 residues. The ends lost 4 bases at V and 6 bases at J; junction bases unmatched: 8. Germline CDR1 and CDR2: MDHEN and SYDVKM. DNA of the CDR3: TGTGCCAGCAGTTCGAGGACTAGCGGGAACCTTGATACGCAGTATTTT. Translating gives CASSSRTSGNLDTQYF.

This clonotype was observed at least ten times. The chain has TRBV6-1 and TRBJ2-5; 9 positions match TRBD2. The CDR3 consists of 13 residues. CDR1 and CDR2 from the germline V gene are MNHNS and SASEGT. V lost 6 bases, J lost 4 bases, and 3 bases stayed unmatched. The CDR3 DNA reads as TGTGCCAGCAGCAAACTAGCGGGAGAGACCCAGTACTTC. Encoded protein: CASSKLAGETQYF.

A note on this clonotype: This could be a read error, since a much larger clone is one nucleotide away. Because it lacks the conserved phenylalanine or tryptophan at the end, this CDR3 is likely a read error. V and J are TRBV10-1 and TRBJ1-5; D ambiguous. This CDR3 is built from 14 residues. V shed 2 bases and J shed 7 bases, with 12 bases lying between them. From germline, CDR1 is WNHNN and CDR2 SYGVQD (reference sequence). CDR3 loop: CASSEDGLEQPQHS. Written as DNA, the CDR3 is TGCGCCAGCAGTGAGGACGGCCTTGAGCAGCCCCAGCATTCT.

The chain combines TRBV4-1 with TRBJ2-7; 11 bases are shared with TRBD2. J lost 2 bases, V lost 5 bases, and 5 bases had no gene match. CDR1 is MGHRA and CDR2 is YSYEKL in the germline V gene. CDR3 length equals 15 residues. The CDR3 protein is CASSALAGEAYEQYF. CDR3 nucleotide sequence: TGCGCCAGCAGCGCACTAGCGGGAGAGGCCTACGAGCAGTACTTC.

The chain has TRBV10-3 and TRBJ2-3, with TRBD2 identical over 7 bases. The CDR3 totals 14 residues. J lost 4 bases, V lost 4 bases, and 5 bases had no gene match. The germline V gene has CDR1 ENHRY and CDR2 SYGVKD. The CDR3 spells CAISGGDYSDTQYF. CDR3 coding DNA: TGTGCCATCAGTGGAGGGGACTACTCAGATACGCAGTATTTT.

This clonotype was found a few times. J is TRBJ2-5 and V is TRBV6-5; 14 bases map to TRBD2. The CDR3 consists of 18 residues. Germline V gene lookup returns CDR1 MNHEY and CDR2 SVGAGI. The V and J ends lost 0 bases and 5 bases, in that order; junction bases with no gene match: 8. In DNA form, the CDR3 reads TGTGCCAGCAGTTACTCGTCACTCCGGACTAGCGGGAGGGAGACCCAGTACTTC. Its translation: CASSYSSLRTSGRETQYF.

A remark on this clonotype: This may come from a read error, since a much larger clone is one base off. J is TRBJ2-7 and V is TRBV2, with D possibly matching TRBD1 (6 bases). Germline-derived CDR1 and CDR2 are SNHLY and FYNNEI. The CDR3 is 14 amino acids. As DNA, the CDR3 is TGTACCAGCAGTACGGACAGCTTGTCCTACGAGCAGTACTTC. It yields the protein CTSSTDSLSYEQYF.

The sample holds many counts of this clonotype. The V gene is TRBV20-1, the J gene TRBJ1-1; no definite D call. CDR1 is DFQATT and CDR2 is SNEGSKA in the germline V gene (reference sequence). The germline V and J ends were trimmed by 5 bases and 1 base, with 8 bases remaining between them. This CDR3 is built from 12 residues. The CDR3 DNA follows: TGCAGTGCTCCCTCAGGGAACACTGAAGCTTTCTTT. This translates into CSAPSGNTEAFF.

This clonotype occurred many times. The chain has TRBV27 and TRBJ1-1, with a possible D match to TRBD1 (5 bases). CDR1 and CDR2 from the germline V gene are MNHEY and SMNVEV (reference sequence). Trimming left V 2 bases short and J 5 bases short, with 15 bases between. This CDR3 spans 15 amino acids. The CDR3 nucleotides read TGTGCCAGCAGTTTAGAGCCAGGGATGGGGACTGAAGCTTTCTTT. Encoded protein: CASSLEPGMGTEAFF.

This chain connects TRBV29-1 to TRBJ2-3; no firm D call. Germline CDR1 SQVTM, CDR2 ANQGSEA. This CDR3 is 14 amino acids long. V lost 0 bases to trimming and J lost 4 bases, with 11 bases between them. This CDR3 is CSVEDRRPPDTQYF. In DNA, the CDR3 is TGCAGCGTTGAAGACAGGCGCCCCCCAGATACGCAGTATTTT.

The chain uses TRBV28 and TRBJ2-5, with 13 bases matching TRBD2. V was clipped by 5 bases and J by 5 bases; unmatched bases: 8. CDR1 and CDR2 (germline): MDHEN, SYDVKM. CDR3 size: 16 residues. As DNA, the CDR3 is TGTGCCAGCAGTCAACTAGCGGGAGGGCGAGAGGAGACCCAGTACTTC. Encoded protein: CASSQLAGGREETQYF.

The chain links TRBV4-1 to TRBJ2-7, with a tentative D call TRBD2 (5 bases). The length of the CDR3 is 15 residues. Germline CDR1 reads MGHRA; CDR2 reads YSYEKL. The ends were cut back, 1 base at V and 1 base at J, with 11 bases in the middle. For the CDR3, the DNA is TGCGCCAGCAGCCAAGGGTTGGAGGTATCCTACGAGCAGTACTTC. Protein: CASSQGLEVSYEQYF.

This clonotype has a handful of counts. This chain connects TRBV19 to TRBJ1-5, with 11 bases identical to TRBD1. J gave up 4 bases and V 9 bases, and 5 bases lay outside the gene matches. CDR3 length: 14 amino acids. Per the germline V gene, CDR1 is LNHDA and CDR2 is SQIVND (reference sequence). CDR3 nucleotide sequence: TGTGCCAGCCAAGGACAGGGGGCAAATCAGCCCCAGCATTTT. The encoded protein is CASQGQGANQPQHF.

This sequence joins TRBV10-3 and TRBJ1-5, with TRBD1 identical over 7 bases. The germline V gene encodes CDR1 ENHRY and CDR2 SYGVKD. The CDR3 runs to 14 residues. The J segment lost 4 bases and the V segment lost 6 bases, leaving 6 bases of the junction unmatched. DNA for the CDR3: TGTGCCATCAGAGCCGGGACAGTTAATCAGCCCCAGCATTTT. Translation: CAIRAGTVNQPQHF.

In this sample, this clonotype turned up a few times. The CDR3 DNA reads TGTGCCAGTAGTACTCGGGGGCACGAGCAGTACTTC. Its protein product is CASSTRGHEQYF. This chain uses TRBV19 with TRBJ2-7; either TRBD1 or TRBD2 may fit D (6 bases each). V was clipped by 4 bases and J by 5 bases, with 9 bases between them. The CDR3 runs 12 residues. Per the germline V gene, CDR1 is LNHDA and CDR2 is SQIVND (reference sequence).

This clonotype occurred a few times. CDR3 nucleotides: TGTGCCAGCAGCCTCCCCGCGACCACCTACGAGCAGTACTTC. Translating it yields CASSLPATTYEQYF. The chain joins TRBV7-3 to TRBJ2-7, with unresolved D. This CDR3 has 14 residues. Deletions cut 5 bases from V and 2 bases from J, with 13 bases between. Germline V gene data show CDR1 as SGHTA and CDR2 as FQGTGA.

Ten or more counts support this clonotype. The V and J genes are TRBV29-1 and TRBJ1-1; no clear D. This CDR3 is built from 10 residues. Germline V lookup: CDR1 SQVTM, CDR2 ANQGSEA. The germline V and J ends were trimmed by 6 bases and 3 bases, with 5 bases remaining between them. The CDR3 spells CSVRDTEAFF. The CDR3 DNA reads as TGCAGCGTGCGGGACACTGAAGCTTTCTTT.

The chain combines TRBV27 with TRBJ1-2; tentative D call: TRBD1 (5 bases). Per the germline V gene, CDR1 is MNHEY and CDR2 is SMNVEV (reference sequence). The CDR3 length is 14 residues. V lost 6 bases and J 7 bases, leaving 18 bases between the germline ends. The CDR3 nucleotides read TGTGCCAGCAGCTACAGTGGGGGAAACGGTGGCTACACCTTC. Its translation is CASSYSGGNGGYTF.

V and J are TRBV3-1 and TRBJ1-3; D not resolved. The CDR3 sequence is 16 residues long. From germline, CDR1 is LGHDT and CDR2 YNNKEL (reference sequence). Trimming removed 10 bases from V and 2 bases from J, with 21 bases in between. The CDR3 protein is CATSDFPERTGNTIYF. In DNA, the CDR3 is TGTGCCACCTCGGACTTCCCCGAGCGTACTGGAAACACCATATATTTT. The full variable domain, its missing parts supplied by reference TRBV3-1 and TRBJ1-3, is DTAVSQTPKYLVTQMGNDKSIKCEQNLGHDTMYWYKQDSKKFLKIMFSYNNKELIINETVPNRFSPKSPDKAHLNLHINSLELGDSAVYFCATSDFPERTGNTIYFGEGSWLTVV.